This T cell receptor beta chain appears in the sequencing data of a study of human T cells and chemical hapten exposure. Sequencing started from total RNA isolated from unfractionated whole blood. TCRdb passed the 5' RACE reads through MiXCR, listing each CDR3 protein once. The sample carries 70,000 to 85,000 distinct CDR3 sequences, less than 20% recorded once. The CDR3 has 16 amino acids. Germline V gives CDR1 SGHDT, CDR2 YYEEEE. V lost 2 bases, J lost 5 bases, and 11 bases stayed unmatched. The source of this sequence is a female donor in good health. The rearrangement joins TRBV5-6 to TRBJ2-5, with 8 bases lining up with TRBD1. DNA of the CDR3: TGTGCCAGCAGCTTACCCCGGGACAGGCCAAAGGAGACCCAGTACTTC. Translating gives CASSLPRDRPKETQYF.